This T cell receptor beta chain comes out of a study of post-analysis software for immune sequencing data. General study points: In patients, TRBV5-6, TRBV5-1 and TRBV20-1 belonged to five or six TRBV segments found more frequently than in controls.

CDR3 size: 16 residues. Germline V gives CDR1 PRHDT, CDR2 FYEKMQ (reference sequence). V dropped 3 bases and J dropped 9; count of bases not matched to a gene: 10. This clonotype was picked up a small number of times. Its antigen is not known. TCR beta libraries were prepared from cDNA with unique molecular identifiers. TCRdb called the PCR reads again in MiXCR, with one record for every CDR3 protein. Here the sample spans under 200,000 distinct CDR3 sequences, around 30% being singletons. Sequenced input: blood. V usage is TRBV13 and J usage is TRBJ2-1; TRBD2 agrees at 11 bases. The sequence was collected from a girl aged 2 to 17 with multiple sclerosis. The CDR3 sequence is CASSFSSGGLLSEQFF. DNA for the CDR3: TGTGCCAGCAGCTTCTCTAGCGGGGGGCTCCTTAGTGAGCAGTTCTTC.